Presented here are 24 T cell receptor beta chains from one specimen sequenced in a study of molecular identifiers for immune sequencing clone quantification. TCRdb ran MiXCR on the PCR reads and lists one entry per CDR3 protein. The table has nearly 650,000 distinct CDR3 sequences, around 25% seen once; the top ten hold 0.78%. Sequenced: naive CD8+ T cells from blood, with Jurkat cell RNA spiked in. Specified subset: FACS-sorted CD8+CD4-CCR7+CD45RA+ naive T cells. These receptor sequences come from a human donor in good health. Some libraries in this study had Jurkat cell RNA spiked in.

The CDR3: CASSPYAGGFGYTF. CDR3 nucleotide sequence: TGTGCCAGCAGTCCTTACGCAGGGGGATTTGGCTACACCTTC. The chain uses TRBV27 and TRBJ1-2; TRBD1 agrees at 7 bases. The germline gives CDR1 MNHEY, CDR2 SMNVEV (reference sequence). Trimming took 5 bases from V and 7 from J; bases not matched to a gene: 10. The CDR3 sequence is 14 residues long.

This clonotype has only a few counts. The chain carries TRBV19 and TRBJ2-3; 10 nucleotides line up with TRBD2. J was trimmed by 5 bases and V by 4 bases; bases with no gene match: 12. CDR1 is LNHDA, CDR2 SQIVND, per germline (reference sequence). This CDR3 comprises 17 residues. In DNA form, the CDR3 reads TGTGCCAGTAGTACGACAGGGACTAGCGCATACGAAGATACGCAGTATTTT. Encoded protein: CASSTTGTSAYEDTQYF.

Comment on this clonotype: The junction does not match germline at one end; this may be a read error. The genes are TRBV24-1 and TRBJ2-2; the match to TRBD1 covers 9 bases. This CDR3 is built from 18 residues. Germline lookup yields CDR1 KGHDR and CDR2 SFDVKD. CDR3 DNA sequence: TGTGCCACCAGTGGTTCCCGGACAGGGGTCGATGACACCGGGGAGCCGTTTTTT. It translates to CATSGSRTGVDDTGEPFF.

This clonotype has just a few counts. The chain joins TRBV4-1 to TRBJ2-2, with D tentatively TRBD2 (5 bases). This CDR3 contains 17 residues. The V end lost 1 base, the J end lost 0 bases, and 12 bases lay between the germline ends. Germline V lookup: CDR1 MGHRA, CDR2 YSYEKL. The CDR3 coding sequence is TGCGCCAGCAGCCAAGGAGGGTTCAACGCGAACACCGGGGAGCTGTTTTTT. It encodes CASSQGGFNANTGELFF.

This clonotype has only a few counts. The V call is TRBV5-6, the J call TRBJ2-7, with 8 bases identical to TRBD2. The V gene end was trimmed by 6 bases and the J gene end by 5 bases; junction bases not matched to a gene: 13. The CDR3 extends over 15 amino acids. Germline assignment: CDR1 SGHDT and CDR2 YYEEEE. The CDR3 nucleotides are TGTGCCAGCACCCCGCGGACTAGCCGAGACAACGAGCAGTACTTC. This codes for CASTPRTSRDNEQYF.

This clonotype was observed many times. The V and J genes are TRBV30 and TRBJ2-7; D unresolved. The CDR3 contains 13 residues. From germline, CDR1 is GTSNPN and CDR2 SVGIG (reference sequence). Between the trimmed V and J ends, which lost 0 bases and 2 bases, there was a span of 8 bases. CDR3 coding DNA: TGTGCCTGGAGTGTATTAGACGCCTACGAGCAGTACTTC. Its protein is CAWSVLDAYEQYF. The variable domain in full, completed from reference TRBV30 and TRBJ2-7, reads SQTIHQWPATLVQPVGSPLSLECTVEGTSNPNLYWYRQAAGRGLQLLFYSVGIGQISSEVPQNLSASRPQDRQFILSSKKLLLSDSGFYLCAWSVLDAYEQYFGPGTRLTVT.

This chain joins TRBV7-9 and TRBJ2-2, with D possibly matching TRBD2 (5 bases). The CDR3 sequence is 15 residues long. From germline, CDR1 is SEHNR and CDR2 FQNEAQ (reference sequence). Trimming shortened V by 5 bases and J by 0 bases, and 10 bases separated the two germline ends. CDR3 DNA: TGTGCCAGCAGCCTCGGGGAAACGAACACCGGGGAGCTGTTTTTT. As protein: CASSLGETNTGELFF. Drawing the rest from reference TRBV7-9 and TRBJ2-2, the complete variable domain is DTGVSQNPRHKITKRGQNVTFRCDPISEHNRLYWYRQTLGQGPEFLTYFQNEAQLEKSRLLSDRFSAERPKGSFSTLEIQRTEQGDSAMYLCASSLGETNTGELFFGEGSRLTVL.

This clonotype was detected ten times or more. The chain employs TRBV6-1 and TRBJ1-1; 9 bases are a match to TRBD1. V shed 3 bases and J 4 bases; nucleotides not matched to a gene: 3. The CDR3 contains 14 residues. Germline loops: CDR1 MNHNS, CDR2 SASEGT. CDR3 sequence (DNA): TGTGCCAGCAGTGATACAGGGGGCTTCACTGAAGCTTTCTTT. This encodes CASSDTGGFTEAFF.

This clonotype was recorded many times. This sequence joins TRBV7-9 and TRBJ2-4; 7 nucleotides match TRBD2. The V segment lost 4 bases and the J segment 0 bases; nucleotides outside the gene matches: 6. The CDR3 length is 16 residues. Germline assignment: CDR1 SEHNR and CDR2 FQNEAQ (reference sequence). The chain's CDR3 is CASSSSSGLAKNIQYF. CDR3 bases: TGTGCCAGCAGCTCTTCTAGCGGACTAGCCAAAAACATTCAGTACTTC.

This clonotype has only a few counts. This rearrangement joins TRBV6-2 or TRBV6-3 to TRBJ2-7; tentative D call: TRBD2 (6 bases). CDR3 length: 14 amino acids. The V gene's germline CDR1 is MNHEY and CDR2 SVGEGT. V lost 6 bases and J 5 bases, leaving 17 bases between the germline ends. The CDR3 protein is CASSTVGGRNEQYF. Written as DNA, the CDR3 is TGTGCCAGCAGCACGGTGGGGGGTCGTAACGAGCAGTACTTC.

The sample holds a few counts of this clonotype. This chain uses TRBV4-1 with TRBJ1-1; TRBD1 is a possible D gene (6 bases). Germline V lookup: CDR1 MGHRA, CDR2 YSYEKL. The germline V and J ends were trimmed by 1 base and 4 bases, with 10 bases remaining between them. This CDR3 spans 14 amino acids. This chain's CDR3 is CASSQARGFTEAFF. CDR3 DNA: TGCGCCAGCAGCCAAGCCAGGGGATTCACTGAAGCTTTCTTT.

This clonotype was detected many times. V usage is TRBV19 and J usage is TRBJ2-3, with D unresolved. The CDR3 sequence is 11 residues long. Trimming shortened V by 6 bases and J by 9 bases, and 10 bases separated the two germline ends. Germline values: CDR1 LNHDA, CDR2 SQIVND (reference sequence). The CDR3 loop reads CASSQEDTQYF. CDR3 bases: TGTGCCAGTAGCCAGGAAGACACGCAGTATTTT.

The chain employs TRBV7-6 and TRBJ2-7; D tentatively fits TRBD1 or TRBD2 (6 bases each). CDR1 and CDR2 (germline): SGHVS, FNYEAQ. Trimming removed 5 bases at V and 4 bases at J, with 21 bases between. The CDR3 extends over 16 amino acids. This CDR3 reads CASSQSAGAGQYEQYF. CDR3 in DNA: TGTGCCAGCAGCCAGTCCGCAGGGGCGGGGCAATACGAGCAGTACTTC.

The chain links TRBV6-6 to TRBJ2-5; either TRBD1 or TRBD2 may supply D (6 bases each). The V end was cut by 6 bases, the J end by 6 bases, with 20 bases between. The CDR3 is 15 amino acids. Germline CDR1 is MNHNY and CDR2 is SVGAGI (reference sequence). The CDR3 loop reads CASSRGTRGVKTQYF. The CDR3 DNA is TGTGCCAGCAGCCGCGGGACCAGGGGCGTGAAGACCCAGTACTTC.

The chain recombines TRBV20-1 with TRBJ1-1, with 7 bases fitting TRBD1. The CDR3 extends over 15 amino acids. V was pared by 4 bases and J by 3 bases, with 11 bases of the junction left unmatched. CDR1 DFQATT and CDR2 SNEGSKA come from the germline V gene (reference sequence). The CDR3 DNA is TGCAGTGCTAAAGGACAGGTCCTCTGGGACACTGAAGCTTTCTTT. Amino acids: CSAKGQVLWDTEAFF.

About this clonotype itself: Given a much more abundant clone one base away, this may be a read error. The chain recombines TRBV12-3 or TRBV12-4 with TRBJ2-3, with D tentatively TRBD2 (6 bases). V was clipped by 3 bases and J by 10 bases, with 17 bases between them. This CDR3 is 14 amino acids long. The CDR3 coding sequence is TGTGCCAGCAGTTTTGACGGGGGAGTGGATGCGCAGTATTTT. Amino acid sequence: CASSFDGGVDAQYF.

In the case of this clonotype: Just one base apart from a much larger clone, this may be a read error. The chain couples TRBV7-9 to TRBJ1-1, with D uncertain. CDR3 size: 15 residues. Germline CDR1 and CDR2: SEHNR and FQNEAQ (reference sequence). DNA of the CDR3: TGTGCCAGCAGCTCCCCGGTCCTGGGGAGCACTGAAGCTTTGTTT. Translation gives CASSSPVLGSTEALF.

Note on this clonotype: The junction does not match germline at one end; this may be a read error. The chain links TRBV3-1 to TRBJ1-5, with TRBD1 matching over 11 bases. CDR3 size: 16 residues. Germline V lookup: CDR1 LGHDT, CDR2 YNNKEL (reference sequence). The CDR3 here is CASSQDRTGGNQPKHF. DNA for the CDR3: TGTGCCAGCAGCCAAGACAGGACAGGGGGCAATCAGCCCAAGCATTTT.

Concerning this clonotype itself: An end of the junction does not agree with germline; a read error may underlie this. This chain joins TRBV28 and TRBJ2-3; the match to TRBD1 covers 8 bases. CDR1 and CDR2 (germline): MDHEN, SYDVKM. The CDR3 covers 16 residues. Here the CDR3 reads CASSTTDRGITNTQYF. The CDR3 region has the DNA TGTGCCAGCAGCACAACCGACAGGGGAATCACAAATACGCAGTATTTT.

Comments on this clonotype: A read error may be the cause here, since a much bigger clone is one base away. The chain combines TRBV14 with TRBJ2-5; D remains unclear. Trimming left V 1 base short and J 1 base short, with 13 bases between. The germline V gene encodes CDR1 SGHDN and CDR2 FVKESK. The CDR3 is 16 residues long. The CDR3 nucleotides are TGTGCCAGCAGCCAAGGGTTCGGACGGCGCCAAGAGACCCAGTACTTC. Translated: CASSQGFGRRQETQYF.

Notes on this clonotype: This may stem from a read error, because a much larger clone lies one nucleotide away. The chain recombines TRBV6-5 with TRBJ1-1, with 7 bases aligning to TRBD1. The trim removed 5 bases at V and 6 bases at J, leaving 18 bases unmatched. This CDR3 comprises 17 residues. Germline values: CDR1 MNHEY, CDR2 SVGAGI. CDR3 region: CASSPRTGALALAEAFF. DNA for the CDR3: TGTGCCAGCAGTCCTAGAACAGGGGCCCTCGCTTTAGCTGAAGCTTTCTTT.

There are a few counts of this clonotype. The chain employs TRBV7-9 and TRBJ2-7, with D perhaps TRBD1 (5 bases). Germline V gene data show CDR1 as SEHNR and CDR2 as FQNEAQ (reference sequence). The CDR3 has 18 residues. Trimming left V 5 bases short and J 3 bases short, with 26 bases between. For the CDR3, the DNA is TGTGCCAGCAGCCCTCGGTTGGGTTCAACAAGGGGCCTCTACGAGCAGTACTTC. Translation: CASSPRLGSTRGLYEQYF.

This clonotype was recorded a few times. The chain joins TRBV12-3 or TRBV12-4 to TRBJ2-7; TRBD1 aligns across 8 bases. The CDR3 spans 14 residues. J lost 5 bases, V lost 5 bases, and 8 bases had no gene match. CDR3 sequence reads: CASSLTDRANEQYF. In DNA form, the CDR3 reads TGTGCCAGCAGTCTCACGGACAGGGCAAACGAGCAGTACTTC.

This chain connects TRBV5-4 to TRBJ2-1, with 12 bases that match TRBD2. The CDR3 consists of 15 residues. Trimming at V came to 4 bases and at J to 4 bases, leaving 3 bases not matched to a gene. Looked up from germline, CDR1 is SGHNT and CDR2 is YYREEE (reference sequence). CDR3 residues: CASSVGTSGYNEQFF. The CDR3 region has the DNA TGTGCCAGCAGCGTGGGGACTAGCGGGTACAATGAGCAGTTCTTC.